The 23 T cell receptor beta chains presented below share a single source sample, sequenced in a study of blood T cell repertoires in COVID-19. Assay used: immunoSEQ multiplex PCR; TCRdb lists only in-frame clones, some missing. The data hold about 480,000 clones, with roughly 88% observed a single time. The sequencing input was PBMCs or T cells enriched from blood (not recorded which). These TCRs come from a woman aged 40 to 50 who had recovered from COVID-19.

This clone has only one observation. The DNA for the CDR3 is TGTGCCAGTAGTATGAGTGATTGCACTGAAGCTTTCTTT. This sequence encodes CASSMSDCTEAFF. The chain couples TRBV19 to TRBJ1-1; unclear D gene. V lost 3 bases and J 4 bases, leaving 9 bases between the germline ends. The CDR3 contains 13 residues. CDR1 is LNHDA, CDR2 SQIVND, per germline (reference sequence).

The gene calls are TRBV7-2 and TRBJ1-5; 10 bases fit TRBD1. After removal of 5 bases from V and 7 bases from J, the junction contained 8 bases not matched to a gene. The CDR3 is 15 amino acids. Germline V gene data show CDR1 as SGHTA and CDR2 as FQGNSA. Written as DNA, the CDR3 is TGTGCCAGCAGCACTCGACAGGGGGCGGGGCAGCCCCAGCATTTT. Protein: CASSTRQGAGQPQHF. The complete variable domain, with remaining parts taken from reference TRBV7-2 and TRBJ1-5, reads GAGVSQSPSNKVTEKGKDVELRCDPISGHTALYWYRQSLGQGLEFLIYFQGNSAPDKSGLPSDRFSAERTGGSVSTLTIQRTQQEDSAVYLCASSTRQGAGQPQHFGDGTRLSIL.

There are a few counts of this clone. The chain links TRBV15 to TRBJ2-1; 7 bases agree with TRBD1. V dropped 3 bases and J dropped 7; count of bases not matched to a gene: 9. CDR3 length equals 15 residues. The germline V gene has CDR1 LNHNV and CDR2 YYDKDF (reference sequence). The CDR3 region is CATSRRDSLRNEQFF. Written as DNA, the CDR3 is TGTGCCACCAGCAGGAGGGACAGTCTACGGAATGAGCAGTTCTTC.

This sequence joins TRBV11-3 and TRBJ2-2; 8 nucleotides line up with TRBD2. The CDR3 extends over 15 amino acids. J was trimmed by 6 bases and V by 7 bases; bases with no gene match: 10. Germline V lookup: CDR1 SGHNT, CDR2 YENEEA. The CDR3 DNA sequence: TGTGCCAGCACCAGAGCGGGAGTGGGCGCCGGGGAGCTGTTTTTT. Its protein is CASTRAGVGAGELFF.

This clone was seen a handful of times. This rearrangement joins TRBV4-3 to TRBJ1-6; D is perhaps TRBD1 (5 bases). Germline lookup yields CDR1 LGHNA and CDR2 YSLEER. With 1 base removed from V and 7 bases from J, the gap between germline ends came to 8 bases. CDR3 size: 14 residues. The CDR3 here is CASSQANRNSPLHF. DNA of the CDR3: TGCGCCAGCAGCCAAGCAAACAGGAATTCACCCCTCCACTTT.

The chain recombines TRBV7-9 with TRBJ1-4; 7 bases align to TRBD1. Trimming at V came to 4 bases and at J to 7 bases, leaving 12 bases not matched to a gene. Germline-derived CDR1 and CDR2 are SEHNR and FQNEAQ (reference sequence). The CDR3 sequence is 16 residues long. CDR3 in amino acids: CASSSGGQIQREKLFF. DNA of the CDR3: TGTGCCAGCAGCTCAGGGGGGCAGATTCAGCGTGAAAAACTGTTTTTT.

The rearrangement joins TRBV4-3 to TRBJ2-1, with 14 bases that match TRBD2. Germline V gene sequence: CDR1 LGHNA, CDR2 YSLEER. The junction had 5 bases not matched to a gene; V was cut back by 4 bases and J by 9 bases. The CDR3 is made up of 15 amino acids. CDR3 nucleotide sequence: TGCGCCAGCAGCCCTGGGACTAGCGGGAGTATTGAGCAGTTCTTC. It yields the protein CASSPGTSGSIEQFF.

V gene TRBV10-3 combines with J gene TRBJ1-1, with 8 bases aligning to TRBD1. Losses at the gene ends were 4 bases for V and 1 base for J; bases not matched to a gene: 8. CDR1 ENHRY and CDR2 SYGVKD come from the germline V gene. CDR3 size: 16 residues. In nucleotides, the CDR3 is TGTGCCATCAGTGGTGGCGGACAGGGTTCGAACACTGAAGCTTTCTTT. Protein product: CAISGGGQGSNTEAFF.

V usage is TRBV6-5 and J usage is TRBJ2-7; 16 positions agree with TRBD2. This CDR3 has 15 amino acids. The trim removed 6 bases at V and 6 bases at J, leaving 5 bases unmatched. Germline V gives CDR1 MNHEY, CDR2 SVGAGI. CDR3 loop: CASRGTSGRAAEQYF. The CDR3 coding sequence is TGTGCCAGCAGGGGGACTAGCGGGAGGGCCGCCGAGCAGTACTTC.

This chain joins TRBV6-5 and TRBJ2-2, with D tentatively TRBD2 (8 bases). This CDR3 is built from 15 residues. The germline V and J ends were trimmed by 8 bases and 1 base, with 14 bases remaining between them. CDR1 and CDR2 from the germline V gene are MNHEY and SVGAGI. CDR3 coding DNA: TGTGCCAGCCCGGGAGGGACAGTGAACACCGGGGAGCTGTTTTTT. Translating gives CASPGGTVNTGELFF.

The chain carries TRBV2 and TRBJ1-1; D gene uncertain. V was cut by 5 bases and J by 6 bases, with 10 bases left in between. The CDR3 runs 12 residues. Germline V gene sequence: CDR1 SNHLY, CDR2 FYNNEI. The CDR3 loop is CASSPGPAEAFF. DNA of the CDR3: TGTGCCAGCAGTCCTGGGCCCGCTGAAGCTTTCTTT.

CDR3 nucleotides: TGCGCCAGCAGCTTGGCCGCCAGGGGGCTATCACCCCTCCACTTT. The encoded protein is CASSLAARGLSPLHF. The chain combines TRBV5-1 with TRBJ1-6; 8 nucleotides agree with TRBD1. Unmatched junction bases numbered 6, after V lost 0 bases and J lost 10 bases. Germline loops: CDR1 SGHRS, CDR2 YFSETQ. The CDR3 contains 15 residues.

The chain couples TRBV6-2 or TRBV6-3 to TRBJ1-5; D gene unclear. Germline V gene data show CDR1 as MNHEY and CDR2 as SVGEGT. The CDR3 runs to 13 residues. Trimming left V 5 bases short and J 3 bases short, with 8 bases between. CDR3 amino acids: CASSRDINQPQHF. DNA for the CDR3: TGTGCCAGCAGTCGAGATATCAATCAGCCCCAGCATTTT.

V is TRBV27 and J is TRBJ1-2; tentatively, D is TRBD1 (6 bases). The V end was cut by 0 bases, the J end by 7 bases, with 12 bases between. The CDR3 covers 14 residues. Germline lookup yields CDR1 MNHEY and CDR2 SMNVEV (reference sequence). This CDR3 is CASSLSSRGGGYTF. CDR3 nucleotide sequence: TGTGCCAGCAGTTTATCGAGTAGGGGGGGTGGCTACACCTTC.

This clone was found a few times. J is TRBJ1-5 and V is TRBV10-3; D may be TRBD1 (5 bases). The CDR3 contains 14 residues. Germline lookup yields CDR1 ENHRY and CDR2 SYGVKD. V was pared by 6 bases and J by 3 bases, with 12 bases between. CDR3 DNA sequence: TGTGCCATCAGCGCCCGGGGGGACAATCAGCCCCAGCATTTT. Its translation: CAISARGDNQPQHF.

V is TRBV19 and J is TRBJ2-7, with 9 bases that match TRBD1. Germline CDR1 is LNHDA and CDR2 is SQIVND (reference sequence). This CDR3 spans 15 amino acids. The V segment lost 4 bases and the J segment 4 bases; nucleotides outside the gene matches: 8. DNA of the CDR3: TGTGCCAGTAGTACCGGGACAGGGACGGTGTACGAGCAGTACTTC. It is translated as CASSTGTGTVYEQYF. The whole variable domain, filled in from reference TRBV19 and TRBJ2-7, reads DGGITQSPKYLFRKEGQNVTLSCEQNLNHDAMYWYRQDPGQGLRLIYYSQIVNDFQKGDIAEGYSVSREKKESFPLTVTSAQKNPTAFYLCASSTGTGTVYEQYFGPGTRLTVT.

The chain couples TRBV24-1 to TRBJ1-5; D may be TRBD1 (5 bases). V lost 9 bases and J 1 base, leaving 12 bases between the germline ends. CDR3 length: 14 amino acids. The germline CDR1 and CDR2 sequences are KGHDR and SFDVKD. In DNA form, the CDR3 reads TGTGCCACCTCCTTTGGGGGGAGCAATCAGCCCCAGCATTTT. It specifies CATSFGGSNQPQHF.

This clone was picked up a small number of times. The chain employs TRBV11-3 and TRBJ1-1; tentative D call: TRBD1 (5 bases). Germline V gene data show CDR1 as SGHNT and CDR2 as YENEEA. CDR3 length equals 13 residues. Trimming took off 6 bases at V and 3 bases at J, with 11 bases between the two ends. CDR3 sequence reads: CASSSREDTEAFF. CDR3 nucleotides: TGTGCCAGCAGTTCCAGGGAGGACACTGAAGCTTTCTTT.

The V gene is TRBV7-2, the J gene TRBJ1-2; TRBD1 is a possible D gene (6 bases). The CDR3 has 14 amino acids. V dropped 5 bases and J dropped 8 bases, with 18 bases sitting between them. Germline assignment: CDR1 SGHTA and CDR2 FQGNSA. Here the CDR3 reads CASSPRGGDIGYTF. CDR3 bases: TGTGCCAGCAGCCCCCGAGGGGGGGATATCGGCTACACCTTC.

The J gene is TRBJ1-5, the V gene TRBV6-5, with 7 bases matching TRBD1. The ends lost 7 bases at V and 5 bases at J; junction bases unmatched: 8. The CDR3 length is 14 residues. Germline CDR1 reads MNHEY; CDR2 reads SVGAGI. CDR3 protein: CASNTETGHQPQHF. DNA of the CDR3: TGTGCCAGCAACACCGAGACAGGGCATCAGCCCCAGCATTTT.

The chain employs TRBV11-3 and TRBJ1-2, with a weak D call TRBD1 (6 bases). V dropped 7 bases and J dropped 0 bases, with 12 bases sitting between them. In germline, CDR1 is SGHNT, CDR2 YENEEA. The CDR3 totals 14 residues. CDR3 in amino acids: CASTRGTTNYGYTF. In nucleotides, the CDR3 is TGTGCCAGCACCCGAGGGACAACTAACTATGGCTACACCTTC.

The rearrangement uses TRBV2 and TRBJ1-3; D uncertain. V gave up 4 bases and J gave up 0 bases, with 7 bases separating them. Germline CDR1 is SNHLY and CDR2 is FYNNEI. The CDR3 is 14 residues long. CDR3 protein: CASSGTFSGNTIYF. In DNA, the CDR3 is TGTGCCAGCAGTGGGACTTTCTCTGGAAACACCATATATTTT.

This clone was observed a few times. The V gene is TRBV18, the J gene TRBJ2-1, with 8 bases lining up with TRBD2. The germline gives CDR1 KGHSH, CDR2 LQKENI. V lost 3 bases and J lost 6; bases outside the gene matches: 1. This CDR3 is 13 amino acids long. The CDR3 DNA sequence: TGTGCCAGCTCACCGGGACTAGTCAATGAGCAGTTCTTC. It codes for CASSPGLVNEQFF.